Listed here are 5 T cell receptor beta chains from one sample, sequenced in a study of OX40 agonist ivuxolimab in advanced cancers. The method was immunoSEQ multiplex PCR; TCRdb's version includes in-frame clones alone and lacks a portion of them. The sample yields more than 55,000 clones, roughly 86% seen once. The sample consisted of CD4+ or CD8+ T cells sorted from blood, taken in a trial of the OX40 agonist ivuxolimab. The receptors here all came from an adult with an advanced solid tumor such as melanoma, head and neck, liver or kidney cancer.

The V call is TRBV6-5, the J call TRBJ2-1; 7 nucleotides line up with TRBD2. J lost 0 bases, V lost 4 bases, and 3 bases had no gene match. The CDR3 loop spans 15 amino acids. Germline V lookup: CDR1 MNHEY, CDR2 SVGAGI. Here the CDR3 DNA reads TGTGCCAGCAGTTCTTGGGAGGGCTCCTACAATGAGCAGTTCTTC. Translating gives CASSSWEGSYNEQFF.

This chain joins TRBV7-4 and TRBJ1-4; the match to TRBD1 covers 7 bases. Germline CDR1 SGHVT, CDR2 SQSDAQ. This CDR3 comprises 14 residues. Losses at the gene ends were 3 bases for V and 5 bases for J; bases not matched to a gene: 3. The chain's CDR3 is CASSFTGANEKLFF. CDR3 bases: TGTGCCAGCAGCTTTACAGGGGCGAATGAAAAACTGTTTTTT.

V and J are TRBV6-6 and TRBJ1-6; a possible D gene is TRBD1 (5 bases). The V end was cut by 4 bases, the J end by 1 base, with 11 bases between. Germline loops: CDR1 MNHNY, CDR2 SVGAGI (reference sequence). The CDR3 covers 16 residues. CDR3 DNA: TGTGCCAGCAGTTCCCCAGGGTTTTCCTATAATTCACCCCTCCACTTT. This sequence encodes CASSSPGFSYNSPLHF.

This clone was recorded a few times. This chain joins TRBV6-6 and TRBJ2-7, with D possibly TRBD1 on 5 matching bases. This CDR3 has 12 amino acids. Germline CDR1 and CDR2: MNHNY and SVGAGI (reference sequence). Deletions cut 5 bases from V and 2 bases from J, with 7 bases between. CDR3 in amino acids: CASSQGTYEQYF. The CDR3 nucleotides are TGTGCCAGCAGTCAGGGCACCTACGAGCAGTACTTC.

The V gene is TRBV7-7, the J gene TRBJ2-5; TRBD1 is a possible D gene (5 bases). Trimming stripped 1 base from V and 5 bases from J, with 11 bases between. The CDR3 is made up of 14 amino acids. In germline, CDR1 is SSHAT, CDR2 FNYEAQ (reference sequence). The CDR3 loop is CASSLEARAETQYF. CDR3 bases: TGTGCCAGCAGCTTAGAGGCCAGGGCGGAGACCCAGTACTTC.